The 7 T cell receptor beta chains given below trace back to one sample, sequenced in a study of Ad26.COV2.S vaccination and SARS-CoV-2 variants. Treatment indicated: over 15 received Ad26.COV2.S at low or high dose, single or two shots; 5 received placebo; per-sample allocation not given. At day 63 after the first vaccine or placebo injection, samples were drawn. Method: immunoSEQ multiplex PCR; TCRdb's copy keeps in-frame clones and lacks some. This table has roughly 300,000 clones, 80% to 90% appearing once. The material was peripheral blood, obtained in a trial of Ad26.COV2.S vaccine versus placebo. These receptors all stem from a person aged 18-60 years who received the Ad26.COV2.S COVID-19 vaccine or a placebo.

The chain carries TRBV9 and TRBJ2-1; D might be TRBD2 (6 bases). Germline V gene lookup returns CDR1 SGDLS and CDR2 YYNGEE. This CDR3 contains 15 residues. The ends were cut back, 3 bases at V and 7 bases at J, with 17 bases in the middle. The CDR3 here is CASSAWDGGVNEQFF. In nucleotides, the CDR3 is TGTGCCAGCAGCGCCTGGGACGGCGGGGTGAATGAGCAGTTCTTC.

This chain connects TRBV28 to TRBJ1-2; D is unclear. This CDR3 comprises 13 residues. Germline lookup yields CDR1 MDHEN and CDR2 SYDVKM. Trimming pared 7 bases from V and 4 bases from J, leaving 13 bases between. The CDR3 loop is CASTLGVSYGYTF. CDR3 sequence (DNA): TGTGCCAGCACCCTCGGAGTCAGCTATGGCTACACCTTC.

The chain is built from TRBV7-9 and TRBJ2-1, with D possibly matching TRBD1 (5 bases). The CDR3 totals 15 residues. V lost 1 base and J lost 10, with 17 bases in between. The germline CDR1 and CDR2 sequences are SEHNR and FQNEAQ (reference sequence). The CDR3 DNA follows: TGTGCCAGCAGCTTAGAGGGCAGGGCCTACGCGGAGCAGTTCTTC. It encodes CASSLEGRAYAEQFF.

The rearrangement links TRBV19 to TRBJ1-2, with D uncertain. Trimming left V 3 bases short and J 0 bases short, with 14 bases between. This CDR3 spans 16 amino acids. Germline V gene data show CDR1 as LNHDA and CDR2 as SQIVND (reference sequence). DNA of the CDR3: TGTGCCAGTAGTATCCAAGGGCCTACTGCTAACTATGGCTACACCTTC. It translates to CASSIQGPTANYGYTF.

This clone was found once. This same CDR3 is encoded by further DNA sequences in the sample. The chain couples TRBV12-3 or TRBV12-4 to TRBJ2-5; no firm D call. V was trimmed by 3 bases and J by 4 bases, leaving 3 bases between them. CDR3 size: 11 residues. In DNA form, the CDR3 reads TGTGCCAGCAGTTTGGTAGAGACCCAGTACTTC. It is translated as CASSLVETQYF.

This chain links TRBV7-2 with TRBJ2-7; 8 bases map to TRBD1. Germline lookup yields CDR1 SGHTA and CDR2 FQGNSA. Trimming removed 2 bases from V and 3 bases from J; junction bases left unmatched: 6. This CDR3 is built from 15 residues. The CDR3 is CASSLLRTGLYEQYF. The CDR3 region has the DNA TGTGCCAGCAGCTTACTCCGGACAGGGCTCTACGAGCAGTACTTC.

In this sample, this clone turned up once. The V and J genes are TRBV7-3 and TRBJ2-3; TRBD2 matches at 12 bases. Germline-derived CDR1 and CDR2 are SGHTA and FQGTGA. This CDR3 spans 16 amino acids. V gave up 5 bases and J gave up 2 bases; unmatched junction bases: 5. CDR3 amino acids: CASSPGLAGPTDTQYF. In DNA form, the CDR3 reads TGTGCCAGCAGCCCCGGACTAGCGGGACCCACAGATACGCAGTATTTT.